These 19 T cell receptor beta chains were sequenced from one sample in a study of shared clonotypes between healthy human individuals. CD45RO-negative, CCR7-positively selected cells formed the naive CD8 fraction, excluding terminally differentiated effector memory CD45RA+ cells. TCRdb's copy holds only in-frame clones and misses some; the assay was immunoSEQ multiplex PCR. The repertoire holds roughly 810,000 clones, with around 96% as singletons. The specimen was naive CD8+ T cells sorted from blood. Receptors originate from a man aged 30 to 45 in good health.

The V and J genes are TRBV5-4 and TRBJ1-5, with a tentative D call TRBD1 (5 bases). Germline V gene data show CDR1 as SGHNT and CDR2 as YYREEE (reference sequence). V lost 3 bases, J lost 1 base, and 11 bases lay in between. This CDR3 region has 15 residues. The chain's CDR3 is CASSSGRDSNQPQHF. CDR3 DNA sequence: TGTGCCAGCAGCTCCGGACGGGACAGCAATCAGCCCCAGCATTTT.

This rearrangement joins TRBV7-8 to TRBJ2-1; D gene ambiguous. Germline V lookup: CDR1 SGHVS, CDR2 FQNEAQ. This CDR3 has 15 amino acids. The V end lost 1 base, the J end lost 6 bases, and 13 bases lay between the germline ends. Here the CDR3 reads CASSLVRVPSNEQFF. The CDR3 DNA reads as TGTGCCAGCAGCTTAGTCCGGGTTCCCTCCAATGAGCAGTTCTTC.

The rearrangement uses TRBV19 and TRBJ2-1; possible D gene TRBD2, 6 bases. The CDR3 consists of 18 residues. The germline V gene encodes CDR1 LNHDA and CDR2 SQIVND (reference sequence). V was pared by 0 bases and J by 5 bases, with 20 bases between. CDR3 residues: CASSIDPVGLALNNEQFF. In DNA, the CDR3 is TGTGCCAGTAGTATAGATCCGGTAGGGCTAGCGTTAAACAATGAGCAGTTCTTC.

The rearrangement joins TRBV7-9 to TRBJ2-7; 9 bases match TRBD2. This CDR3 is built from 15 residues. V gave up 5 bases and J gave up 5 bases; unmatched junction bases: 10. Germline V gene lookup returns CDR1 SEHNR and CDR2 FQNEAQ (reference sequence). CDR3 bases: TGTGCCAGCAGCGACCCGGGACTAGCCGCGGACGAGCAGTACTTC. This encodes CASSDPGLAADEQYF.

The V and J genes are TRBV28 and TRBJ1-1, with 11 bases that match TRBD1. V was pared by 2 bases and J by 0 bases, with 2 bases of the junction left unmatched. CDR3 size: 16 residues. Germline CDR1 reads MDHEN; CDR2 reads SYDVKM. The CDR3 here is CASSLRDRGMNTEAFF. The CDR3, as DNA: TGTGCCAGCAGTTTAAGGGACAGGGGGATGAACACTGAAGCTTTCTTT. The full variable domain, rest sourced from reference TRBV28 and TRBJ1-1, is DVKVTQSSRYLVKRTGEKVFLECVQDMDHENMFWYRQDPGLGLRLIYFSYDVKMKEKGDIPEGYSVSREKKERFSLILESASTNQTSMYLCASSLRDRGMNTEAFFGQGTRLTVV.

The chain recombines TRBV14 with TRBJ1-3; D is unclear. Trimming took 4 bases from V and 0 from J, leaving 13 bases between them. CDR3 size: 16 residues. Germline CDR1 is SGHDN and CDR2 is FVKESK. The CDR3 reads CASSRLDTFSGNTIYF. The CDR3 region has the DNA TGTGCCAGCAGCCGACTCGACACCTTCTCTGGAAACACCATATATTTT.

The V call is TRBV7-9, the J call TRBJ1-4; no clear D gene. CDR1 is SEHNR, CDR2 FQNEAQ, per germline (reference sequence). Trimming took off 4 bases at V and 3 bases at J, with 9 bases between the two ends. The CDR3 consists of 14 residues. The CDR3: CASSSGRPNEKLFF. As DNA, the CDR3 is TGTGCCAGCAGCTCTGGCCGACCTAATGAAAAACTGTTTTTT.

A word on this clone: This sample includes further DNA sequences coding for the same CDR3. The chain joins TRBV9 to TRBJ2-1, with D perhaps TRBD2 (5 bases). Germline V gene sequence: CDR1 SGDLS, CDR2 YYNGEE. V gave up 0 bases and J gave up 7 bases, with 5 bases separating them. CDR3 size: 12 residues. The CDR3 bases are TGTGCCAGCAGCGTAGCGGGGAATGAGCAGTTCTTC. Translating gives CASSVAGNEQFF.

The rearrangement links TRBV7-9 to TRBJ2-5; possible D gene TRBD1, 5 bases. Trimming removed 2 bases from V and 5 bases from J, with 15 bases in between. This CDR3 is 15 amino acids long. Looked up from germline, CDR1 is SEHNR and CDR2 is FQNEAQ (reference sequence). The CDR3: CASSLTLDSLETQYF. CDR3 in DNA: TGTGCCAGCAGCTTAACGCTCGACAGTTTGGAGACCCAGTACTTC.

This sequence joins TRBV11-2 and TRBJ1-2; TRBD1 aligns across 8 bases. Germline-derived CDR1 and CDR2 are SGHAT and FQNNGV. The CDR3 covers 13 residues. Trimming removed 3 bases from V and 9 bases from J; junction bases left unmatched: 6. CDR3 nucleotides: TGTGCCAGCAGCTTCGGGACAGGTTTGCGCTACACCTTC. Protein sequence: CASSFGTGLRYTF.

The CDR3 DNA reads as TGTGCCATCAGTGATGGTGGTGGGCTAGAGTGGACAGATACGCAGTATTTT. It yields the protein CAISDGGGLEWTDTQYF. The chain employs TRBV10-3 and TRBJ2-3; D gene unclear. Between the trimmed V and J ends, which lost 3 bases and 3 bases, there was a span of 19 bases. In germline, CDR1 is ENHRY, CDR2 SYGVKD. This CDR3 is built from 17 residues.

This chain uses TRBV19 with TRBJ1-1, with 8 bases fitting TRBD1. Losses at the gene ends were 4 bases for V and 9 bases for J; bases not matched to a gene: 7. The CDR3 runs 13 residues. Germline CDR1 and CDR2: LNHDA and SQIVND (reference sequence). CDR3 sequence (DNA): TGTGCCAGTAGTACCATGACAGGGGATAAAGCTTTCTTT. Residues: CASSTMTGDKAFF.

The CDR3 reads CASSSPTGSQETQYF. The CDR3 DNA is TGCGCCAGCAGCTCGCCGACAGGTTCCCAAGAGACCCAGTACTTC. The V and J genes are TRBV5-1 and TRBJ2-5, with D maybe TRBD1 (6 bases). The V gene's germline CDR1 is SGHRS and CDR2 YFSETQ. This CDR3 has 15 amino acids. Trimming pared 3 bases from V and 1 base from J, leaving 13 bases between.

The J gene is TRBJ2-7, the V gene TRBV29-1; weak D call: TRBD2 (6 bases). The CDR3 runs 14 residues. Germline CDR1 is SQVTM and CDR2 is ANQGSEA. V was shortened by 5 bases and J by 4 bases, with 18 bases between the two germline ends. CDR3 loop: CSVLIAVEPYEQYF. DNA of the CDR3: TGCAGCGTTCTTATAGCGGTTGAACCTTACGAGCAGTACTTC.

This sequence joins TRBV7-9 and TRBJ2-3; TRBD2 agrees at 7 bases. The germline gives CDR1 SEHNR, CDR2 FQNEAQ (reference sequence). There are 16 residues in the CDR3. J lost 3 bases, V lost 1 base, and 7 bases had no gene match. CDR3 nucleotides: TGTGCCAGCAGCTTAGAGTCTAGCGGAGATACAGATACGCAGTATTTT. Translation gives CASSLESSGDTDTQYF.

The CDR3 spells CASSYRYSGANVLTF. The CDR3 nucleotides read TGTGCCAGCAGCTATAGGTACTCTGGGGCCAACGTCCTGACTTTC. J is TRBJ2-6 and V is TRBV28, with unresolved D. Germline CDR1 reads MDHEN; CDR2 reads SYDVKM. The CDR3 totals 15 residues. The ends were cut back, 6 bases at V and 0 bases at J, with 9 bases in the middle.

The CDR3 loop reads CASSGQGQYGYTF. Written as DNA, the CDR3 is TGTGCCAGCAGTGGACAGGGCCAATATGGCTACACCTTC. The V and J genes are TRBV6-1 and TRBJ1-2; 7 bases are a match to TRBD1. The CDR3 has 13 amino acids. J lost 5 bases, V lost 4 bases, and 4 bases had no gene match. Germline V lookup: CDR1 MNHNS, CDR2 SASEGT.

A word on this clone: The same CDR3 can be traced to other DNA sequences in this sample. This chain links TRBV9 with TRBJ2-7; 14 bases align to TRBD2. With 4 bases clipped from V and 3 bases from J, the junction kept 3 bases outside the gene matches. The CDR3 extends over 15 amino acids. Per germline, CDR1 SGDLS and CDR2 YYNGEE. In DNA, the CDR3 is TGTGCCAGCAGCCCTGGGACTAGCGGGAGCTACGAGCAGTACTTC. It encodes CASSPGTSGSYEQYF.

This chain links TRBV7-6 with TRBJ2-1; 9 bases match TRBD2. Unmatched junction bases numbered 7, after V lost 5 bases and J lost 8 bases. The CDR3 consists of 14 residues. Germline CDR1 reads SGHVS; CDR2 reads FNYEAQ. The CDR3: CASSPLGGRDEQFF. CDR3 nucleotides: TGTGCCAGCAGCCCCTTGGGCGGGAGGGATGAGCAGTTCTTC.